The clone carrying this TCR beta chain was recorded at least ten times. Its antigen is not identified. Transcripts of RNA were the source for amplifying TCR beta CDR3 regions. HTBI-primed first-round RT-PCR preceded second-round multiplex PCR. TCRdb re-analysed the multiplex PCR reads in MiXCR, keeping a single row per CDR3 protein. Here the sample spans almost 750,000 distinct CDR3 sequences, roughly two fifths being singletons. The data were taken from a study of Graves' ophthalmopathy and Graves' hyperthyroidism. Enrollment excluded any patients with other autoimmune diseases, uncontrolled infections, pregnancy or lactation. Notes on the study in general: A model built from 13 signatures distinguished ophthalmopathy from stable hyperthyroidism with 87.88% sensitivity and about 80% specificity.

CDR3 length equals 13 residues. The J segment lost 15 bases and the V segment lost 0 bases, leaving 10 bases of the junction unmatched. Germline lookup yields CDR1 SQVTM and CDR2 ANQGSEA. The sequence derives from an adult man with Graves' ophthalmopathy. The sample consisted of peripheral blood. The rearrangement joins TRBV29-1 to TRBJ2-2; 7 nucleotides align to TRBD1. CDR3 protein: CSVEDTAGGLVFF. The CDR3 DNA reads TGCAGCGTTGAAGATACTGCAGGGGGATTGGTGTTTTTT.